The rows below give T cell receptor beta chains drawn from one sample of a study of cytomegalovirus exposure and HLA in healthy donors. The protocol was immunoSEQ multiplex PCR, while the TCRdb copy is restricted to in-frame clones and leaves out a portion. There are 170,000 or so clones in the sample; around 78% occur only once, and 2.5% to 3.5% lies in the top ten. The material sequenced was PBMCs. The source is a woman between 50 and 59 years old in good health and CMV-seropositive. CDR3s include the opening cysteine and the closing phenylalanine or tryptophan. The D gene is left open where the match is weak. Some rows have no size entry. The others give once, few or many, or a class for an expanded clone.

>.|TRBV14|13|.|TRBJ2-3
CASSRPGLDTQYF
TGTGCCAGCAGCCGCCCGGGACTAGATACGCAGTATTTT
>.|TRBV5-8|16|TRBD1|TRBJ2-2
CASSLNAGQETGELFF
TGTGCCAGCAGCTTAAATGCGGGACAGGAAACCGGGGAGCTGTTTTTT
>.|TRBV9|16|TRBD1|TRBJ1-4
CASSVHETGDREKLFF
TGTGCCAGCAGCGTTCACGAGACAGGGGACCGCGAAAAACTGTTTTTT
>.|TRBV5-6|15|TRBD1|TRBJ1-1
CASSFRDRPNTEAFF
TGTGCCAGCAGCTTCCGGGACAGGCCCAACACTGAAGCTTTCTTT
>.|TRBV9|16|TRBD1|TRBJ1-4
CASSTRPGQTNEKLFF
TGTGCCAGCAGCACCCGACCGGGACAGACGAATGAAAAACTGTTTTTT
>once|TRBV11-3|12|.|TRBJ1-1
CASSLQGAEAFF
TGTGCCAGCAGCCTACAGGGAGCTGAAGCTTTCTTT
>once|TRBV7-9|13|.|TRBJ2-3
CASSLGATDTQYF
TGTGCCAGCAGCTTGGGGGCCACAGATACGCAGTATTTT
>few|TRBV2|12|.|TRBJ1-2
CASSEEAGGYTF
TGTGCCAGCAGTGAGGAAGCGGGAGGCTACACCTTC
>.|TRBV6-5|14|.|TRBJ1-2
CASSYAGFNYGYTF
TGTGCCAGCAGTTATGCAGGTTTCAACTATGGCTACACCTTC
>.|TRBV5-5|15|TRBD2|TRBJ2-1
CASSVREGDYNEQFF
TGTGCCAGCAGCGTCCGGGAGGGGGACTACAATGAGCAGTTCTTC
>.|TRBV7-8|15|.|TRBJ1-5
CASSPLQGFGQPQHF
TGTGCCAGCAGCCCCCTCCAGGGTTTCGGTCAGCCCCAGCATTTT
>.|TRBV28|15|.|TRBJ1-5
CASSLTPGLGGPQHF
TGTGCCAGCAGTTTGACCCCGGGACTCGGCGGGCCCCAGCATTTT
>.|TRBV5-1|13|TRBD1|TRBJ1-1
CASSLGQGASAFF
TGCGCCAGCAGCTTAGGACAGGGGGCGTCTGCTTTCTTT
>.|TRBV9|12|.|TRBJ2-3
CASSLRGDTQYF
TGTGCCAGCAGCCTCCGCGGGGATACGCAGTATTTT
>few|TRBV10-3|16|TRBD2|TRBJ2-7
CAISALAGGRAYEQYF
TGTGCCATCAGTGCCTTAGCGGGGGGGAGGGCCTACGAGCAGTACTTC